Listed below are T cell receptor beta chains from one sample, sequenced in a study of siplizumab effects on memory and regulatory T cells. The repertoire was sequenced with immunoSEQ multiplex PCR; TCRdb's copy has only in-frame clones and lacks some. The table has about 120,000 clones, around 94% seen once. The specimen was non-Treg CD4+ T cells sorted from blood. These receptors were obtained from a human donor in good health. CDR3s include the opening cysteine and the closing phenylalanine or tryptophan. The D gene is left open where the match is weak. Clone size is not always given. Where it is, it says once, few, many or a class for expanded clones.

DNA: TGTGCCATCAGTGAAACTAGCGGGAGAGGAGAGACCCAGTACTTC
CDR3: CAISETSGRGETQYF
D: TRBD2
size: NA
J: TRBJ2-5
V: TRBV10-3

DNA: TGTGCCAGCAGCCGCCGGGAGGGCGCAAACTATGGCTACACCTTC
CDR3: CASSRREGANYGYTF
D: NA
size: NA
J: TRBJ1-2
V: TRBV6-5

DNA: TGTGCCAGCAGTCCCGGGACAGGGGGCTCCAATGAAGCTTTCTTT
CDR3: CASSPGTGGSNEAFF
D: TRBD1
size: NA
J: TRBJ1-1
V: TRBV6-5

DNA: TGTGCCAGCAGCCCATGGGAGTACTACGAGCAGTACTTC
CDR3: CASSPWEYYEQYF
D: NA
size: NA
J: TRBJ2-7
V: TRBV7-8

DNA: TGCGCCAGCAGCTTGGAGAGCAGTTGGTACGAGCAGTACTTC
CDR3: CASSLESSWYEQYF
D: NA
size: once
J: TRBJ2-7
V: TRBV5-1

DNA: TGTGCCAGCACCCTTGGGGGGCTAGCGGGACAGTACAATGAGCAGTTCTTC
CDR3: CASTLGGLAGQYNEQFF
D: TRBD2
size: NA
J: TRBJ2-1
V: TRBV9

DNA: TGTGCCAGCTCATTGGGGACAGGGGGGTACGAGCAGTACTTC
CDR3: CASSLGTGGYEQYF
D: TRBD1
size: once
J: TRBJ2-7
V: TRBV18

DNA: TGTGCCAGCAGCCAGATGAACTATGGCTACACCTTC
CDR3: CASSQMNYGYTF
D: NA
size: NA
J: TRBJ1-2
V: TRBV28

DNA: TGTGCCAGTAGTTTCCGCACAGATACGCAGTATTTT
CDR3: CASSFRTDTQYF
D: NA
size: NA
J: TRBJ2-3
V: TRBV19

DNA: TGTGCCAGCAGCGCCTTATGGGGACAGGGCCCAGATACGCAGTATTTT
CDR3: CASSALWGQGPDTQYF
D: TRBD1
size: NA
J: TRBJ2-3
V: TRBV7-6

DNA: TGCGCCAGCAGGTTTAGTCTGGGTCGGCTGAATGAGCAGTTCTTC
CDR3: CASRFSLGRLNEQFF
D: NA
size: NA
J: TRBJ2-1
V: TRBV5-1

DNA: TGTGCCAGCAGCTTCACCGGCGGGAAGTACCAAGAGACCCAGTACTTC
CDR3: CASSFTGGKYQETQYF
D: NA
size: once
J: TRBJ2-5
V: TRBV11-2

DNA: TGTGCCAGCAGCCGGACAGGGAACACTGAAGCTTTCTTT
CDR3: CASSRTGNTEAFF
D: TRBD1
size: few
J: TRBJ1-1
V: TRBV7-6

DNA: TGTGCCATCAGAGGACAGGGTTATGAAAAACTGTTTTTT
CDR3: CAIRGQGYEKLFF
D: TRBD1
size: NA
J: TRBJ1-4
V: TRBV10-3

DNA: TGTGCCAGCAGTTACAGAGTCGGGGGGTTTGGCTACACCTTC
CDR3: CASSYRVGGFGYTF
D: NA
size: NA
J: TRBJ1-2
V: TRBV6-5

DNA: TGTGCCAGCTCACCCGGACAGAGCTACGAGCAGTACTTC
CDR3: CASSPGQSYEQYF
D: NA
size: few
J: TRBJ2-7
V: TRBV18

DNA: TGTGCCAGCAGCTTAGGGCGGGGCCTCCAAGAGACCCAGTACTTC
CDR3: CASSLGRGLQETQYF
D: NA
size: NA
J: TRBJ2-5
V: TRBV7-2

DNA: TGTGCCAGCTCCGGACAGGAGCAGTTCTTC
CDR3: CASSGQEQFF
D: NA
size: NA
J: TRBJ2-1
V: TRBV18

DNA: TGTGCCAGCAGTTGGGGACAGGGAATAGATGAGCAGTTCTTC
CDR3: CASSWGQGIDEQFF
D: TRBD1
size: NA
J: TRBJ2-1
V: TRBV2

DNA: TGTGCCAGCACCTCACAGGGCTGGGGGACTGAAGCTTTCTTT
CDR3: CASTSQGWGTEAFF
D: NA
size: NA
J: TRBJ1-1
V: TRBV5-4